This T cell receptor (beta chain) was sequenced in a study of shared clonotypes between healthy human individuals. Regarding the study as a whole: The study found roughly 5% of naive CD4 clonotypes shared across several donors.

Clones were sequenced by immunoSEQ multiplex PCR, and TCRdb holds only the in-frame ones, with some missing. The repertoire holds about 1,500,000 clones, with over 95% as singletons. This CDR3 region has 17 residues. Per germline, CDR1 SNHLY and CDR2 FYNNEI. V gave up 4 bases and J gave up 0 bases, with 16 bases separating them. Comment on this clone: Its antigen remains unidentified.

The clonotype originates from a man aged 25-40 years in good health. The sample was naive CD4+ T cells sorted from blood. The subset: CD45RA+ positively selected. The chain is built from TRBV2 and TRBJ2-1; possibly TRBD2 for D (5 bases). CDR3 nucleotides: TGTGCCAGCAGTGGCGAGGGTCCACTGAGCTCCTACAATGAGCAGTTCTTC. This translates into CASSGEGPLSSYNEQFF.